One sample yielded the 19 T cell receptor beta chains listed below, sequenced in a study of cytomegalovirus exposure and HLA in healthy donors. In the PCR, 60 Vbeta and 13 Jbeta primers were used. Measured with immunoSEQ multiplex PCR; TCRdb has only the in-frame clones, and not every one. The table has more than 65,000 clones, 65% to 85% seen once; the top ten hold around 21%. The specimen was PBMCs. Receptor source: a woman between 40 and 50 years old in good health and CMV-seropositive.

The chain combines TRBV1 with TRBJ2-7; TRBD2, as called in the table, went unchecked against the DNA. TRBV1 is recorded as a pseudogene. This CDR3 comprises 19 residues. The CDR3 protein is CTSSQLPLITSGEVSEQYF. As DNA, the CDR3 is TGCACCAGCAGCCAACTCCCGCTCATCACTAGCGGAGAGGTGTCCGAGCAGTACTTC.

The rearrangement uses TRBV30 and TRBJ1-4; 10 nucleotides line up with TRBD1. V dropped 0 bases and J dropped 7; count of bases not matched to a gene: 2. CDR3 size: 14 residues. Looked up from germline, CDR1 is GTSNPN and CDR2 is SVGIG (reference sequence). The CDR3 bases are TGTGCCTGGAGTGTAGACAGGGGGCGTGAAAAACTGTTTTTT. Encoded protein: CAWSVDRGREKLFF.

V usage is TRBV4-2 and J usage is TRBJ1-2; D is possibly TRBD1 (5 bases). Trimming took 0 bases from V and 3 from J, leaving 14 bases between them. Germline loops: CDR1 LGHNA, CDR2 YNFKEQ. The CDR3 runs 16 residues. The CDR3 is CASSQDGQGGYYGYTF. The CDR3 bases are TGTGCCAGCAGCCAAGATGGGCAGGGAGGGTACTATGGCTACACCTTC.

The chain employs TRBV27 and TRBJ1-5; D possibly corresponds to TRBD1 (5 bases). Looked up from germline, CDR1 is MNHEY and CDR2 is SMNVEV (reference sequence). The germline V and J ends were trimmed by 3 bases and 6 bases, with 15 bases remaining between them. There are 15 residues in the CDR3. CDR3 nucleotides: TGTGCCAGCAGTTTTGGTAAGACAGCAATTCAGCCCCAGCATTTT. As protein: CASSFGKTAIQPQHF.

The CDR3 DNA reads TGCGCCAGCAGCCAAGAGCGGCAGTACGAGCAGTACTTC. Protein: CASSQERQYEQYF. The V call is TRBV4-1, the J call TRBJ2-7; unclear D gene. V was trimmed by 0 bases and J by 4 bases, leaving 7 bases between them. Germline V gives CDR1 MGHRA, CDR2 YSYEKL. This CDR3 has 13 residues.

In DNA form, the CDR3 reads TGTGCCAGTAGTAACCAGGGGGCCTACGAGCAGTACTTC. Its protein product is CASSNQGAYEQYF. V and J are TRBV19 and TRBJ2-7; 7 nucleotides agree with TRBD1. The J segment lost 2 bases and the V segment lost 4 bases, leaving 2 bases of the junction unmatched. The CDR3 runs 13 residues. The germline CDR1 and CDR2 sequences are LNHDA and SQIVND (reference sequence).

The gene calls are TRBV6-5 and TRBJ1-2; D perhaps matches TRBD1 (5 bases). V lost 2 bases to trimming and J lost 7 bases, with 11 bases between them. Germline V gene lookup returns CDR1 MNHEY and CDR2 SVGAGI. This CDR3 contains 13 residues. The CDR3 DNA reads as TGTGCCAGCAGTTACCTGACAGTAGGTGGCTACACCTTC. Translating it yields CASSYLTVGGYTF.

The chain recombines TRBV5-1 with TRBJ1-1; tentative D call: TRBD1 (6 bases). The V end lost 3 bases, the J end lost 9 bases, and 18 bases lay between the germline ends. The germline V gene has CDR1 SGHRS and CDR2 YFSETQ. The length of the CDR3 is 14 residues. CDR3 coding DNA: TGCGCCAGCAGCTCCCCCGCCAGGGGAGAAAAAGCTTTCTTT. Amino acids: CASSSPARGEKAFF.

The chain carries TRBV6-5 and TRBJ1-5; D gene unclear. Trimming shortened V by 2 bases and J by 9 bases, and 17 bases separated the two germline ends. This CDR3 is 15 amino acids long. Germline lookup yields CDR1 MNHEY and CDR2 SVGAGI. CDR3 bases: TGTGCCAGCAGTTACCCAAGAAAGCAAAAGTGGCCCCAGCATTTT. Its protein product is CASSYPRKQKWPQHF.

This rearrangement joins TRBV6-5 to TRBJ1-1; tentatively, D is TRBD1 (6 bases). Germline CDR1 is MNHEY and CDR2 is SVGAGI. CDR3 length: 14 amino acids. V gave up 4 bases and J gave up 3 bases, with 12 bases separating them. In DNA form, the CDR3 reads TGTGCCAGCAGTTCACAGGGTTCGGACACTGAAGCTTTCTTT. Translated, it gives CASSSQGSDTEAFF.

This chain connects TRBV27 to TRBJ1-1, with 9 bases matching TRBD1. Germline lookup yields CDR1 MNHEY and CDR2 SMNVEV (reference sequence). This CDR3 has 15 amino acids. Germline trimming cut 4 bases from V and 0 bases from J; bases unmatched to any gene: 3. CDR3 in DNA: TGTGCCAGCAGTTCAGGACAGGGGATGAACACTGAAGCTTTCTTT. Amino acid sequence: CASSSGQGMNTEAFF.

The chain has TRBV6-5 and TRBJ2-1, with D possibly matching TRBD1 (5 bases). The CDR3 sequence is 14 residues long. Looked up from germline, CDR1 is MNHEY and CDR2 is SVGAGI. The ends were cut back, 1 base at V and 5 bases at J, with 9 bases in the middle. CDR3 coding DNA: TGTGCCAGCAGTTACTTCGACAGCAACAATGAGCAGTTCTTC. Encoded protein: CASSYFDSNNEQFF.

This sequence joins TRBV5-1 and TRBJ1-1; TRBD1 is a possible D gene (6 bases). CDR3 size: 16 residues. V was pared by 4 bases and J by 0 bases, with 16 bases between. Germline V gene sequence: CDR1 SGHRS, CDR2 YFSETQ. CDR3 in DNA: TGCGCCAGCAGCGACGTCTGGGACACCTTGAACACTGAAGCTTTCTTT. Translating it yields CASSDVWDTLNTEAFF. The full variable domain, completed using reference TRBV5-1 and TRBJ1-1, is KAGVTQTPRYLIKTRGQQVTLSCSPISGHRSVSWYQQTPGQGLQFLFEYFSETQRNKGNFPGRFSGRQFSNSRSEMNVSTLELGDSALYLCASSDVWDTLNTEAFFGQGTRLTVV.

The V and J genes are TRBV14 and TRBJ2-4, with 8 bases fitting TRBD1. The CDR3 spans 16 residues. The germline CDR1 and CDR2 sequences are SGHDN and FVKESK. With V trimmed by 4 bases and J by 5 bases, 10 bases remained unmatched. This CDR3 is CASSPSPQGAQNIQYF. CDR3 DNA sequence: TGTGCCAGCAGCCCGTCCCCCCAGGGGGCCCAAAACATTCAGTACTTC.

The chain combines TRBV7-2 with TRBJ1-1; no clear D gene. The V end was cut by 5 bases, the J end by 5 bases, with 12 bases between. The CDR3 totals 13 residues. Germline loops: CDR1 SGHTA, CDR2 FQGNSA. CDR3 sequence reads: CASSIGVTTEAFF. CDR3 nucleotides: TGTGCCAGCAGCATCGGAGTTACAACTGAAGCTTTCTTT.

V gene TRBV28 combines with J gene TRBJ1-5; unclear D gene. Germline CDR1 MDHEN, CDR2 SYDVKM. The CDR3 loop spans 13 amino acids. The V end was cut by 2 bases, the J end by 4 bases, with 6 bases between. The CDR3 DNA follows: TGTGCCAGCAGTTTAGTCAGTAATCAGCCCCAGCATTTT. Translating it yields CASSLVSNQPQHF.

The chain recombines TRBV28 with TRBJ1-5; TRBD1 matches 8 bases. Looked up from germline, CDR1 is MDHEN and CDR2 is SYDVKM. The CDR3 runs to 13 residues. The V gene end was trimmed by 7 bases and the J gene end by 6 bases; junction bases not matched to a gene: 5. For the CDR3, the DNA is TGTGCCAGCATTCAGGGGGCAATTCAGCCCCAGCATTTT. This encodes CASIQGAIQPQHF.

This chain uses TRBV6-4 with TRBJ1-2, with 12 bases that match TRBD1. Per the germline V gene, CDR1 is MRHNA and CDR2 is SNTAGT. Trimming at V came to 1 base and at J to 7 bases, leaving 4 bases not matched to a gene. The length of the CDR3 is 15 residues. CDR3 DNA sequence: TGTGCCAGCAGTGACTGGGGGACAGGGGGCGTTGGCTACACCTTC. Translation: CASSDWGTGGVGYTF.

This chain joins TRBV2 and TRBJ2-2; 7 nucleotides line up with TRBD1. The CDR3 runs to 13 residues. From germline, CDR1 is SNHLY and CDR2 FYNNEI. The V segment lost 4 bases and the J segment 6 bases; nucleotides outside the gene matches: 2. The CDR3, as DNA: TGTGCCAGCAGTGTCCAGGGGGCCGGGGAGCTGTTTTTT. It translates to CASSVQGAGELFF. The whole variable domain, remainder taken from reference TRBV2 and TRBJ2-2, is EPEVTQTPSHQVTQMGQEVILRCVPISNHLYFYWYRQILGQKVEFLVSFYNNEISEKSEIFDDQFSVERPDGSNFTLKIRSTKLEDSAMYFCASSVQGAGELFFGEGSRLTVL.